The text below deals with one TCR beta chain. The data derive from a study of blood T cell repertoires in COVID-19. Across the study: The origin of the acute and convalescent COVID-19 samples was the United States, Italy and Spain.

TCRdb keeps only in-frame clones here, not all; method: immunoSEQ multiplex PCR. Here the sample spans about 160,000 clones, roughly 85% being singletons. V lost 0 bases, J lost 2 bases, and 12 bases lay in between. The germline CDR1 and CDR2 sequences are SGHRS and YFSETQ. The CDR3 has 15 amino acids. This TCR was recovered from a woman aged 50 to 60 with COVID-19, enrolled during active disease. The rearrangement uses TRBV5-1 and TRBJ2-7; weak D call: TRBD1 (6 bases). The sample consisted of peripheral blood. CDR3 sequence: CASSLEGRGPYEQYF. CDR3 sequence (DNA): TGCGCCAGCAGCTTGGAAGGCAGGGGCCCCTACGAGCAGTACTTC.